The 10 T cell receptor beta chains reported below all come from one sample, sequenced in a study of tumor-infiltrating lymphocytes in primary liver carcinoma. Germline DNA was extracted too, while blood RNA derived from unsorted whole blood. A primer matching the constant region was used to make TCR beta cDNA from about 500 ng of total RNA. Modified slightly, ARM-PCR produced TCR beta libraries over three nested multiplex PCR rounds. Both of the initial two PCR rounds ran for around 10 cycles and employed TRBV1-TRBV30 forward primers alongside a C-beta reverse primer. Via MiXCR, TCRdb re-called the multiplex PCR reads, giving one row per CDR3 protein. The data show a few hundred thousand distinct CDR3 sequences, around 50% seen once. The sequencing input was peripheral blood. Source of these receptors: a young woman with primary liver carcinoma and hepatitis B virus infection.

The rearrangement joins TRBV5-6 to TRBJ2-1; D is unresolved. The germline CDR1 and CDR2 sequences are SGHDT and YYEEEE. V was trimmed by 5 bases and J by 9 bases, leaving 15 bases between them. The CDR3 sequence is 13 residues long. The CDR3 nucleotides read TGTGCCAGCAGGCCAATAGGTTTCGGTGAGCAGTTCTTC. As protein: CASRPIGFGEQFF. Drawing the rest from reference TRBV5-6 and TRBJ2-1, the complete variable domain is DAGVTQSPTHLIKTRGQQVTLRCSPKSGHDTVSWYQQALGQGPQFIFQYYEEEERQRGNFPDRFSGHQFPNYSSELNVNALLLGDSALYLCASRPIGFGEQFFGPGTRLTVL.

V usage is TRBV5-1 and J usage is TRBJ1-1, with 8 bases matching TRBD1. This CDR3 contains 12 residues. V was pared by 5 bases and J by 5 bases, with 2 bases of the junction left unmatched. CDR1 is SGHRS, CDR2 YFSETQ, per germline. In DNA, the CDR3 is TGCGCCAGCAGACAGGGGGGAACTGAAGCTTTCTTT. Its protein product is CASRQGGTEAFF.

To note about this clonotype: Since no conserved phenylalanine or tryptophan closes the CDR3, a read error is the likely cause. The chain recombines TRBV12-3 or TRBV12-4 with TRBJ2-1; D is ambiguous. This CDR3 contains 11 residues. CDR3 in DNA: TGTGCCAGCAGTTCCTACAGTGAGCAGTTCTTA. Its translation is CASSSYSEQFL.

The chain recombines TRBV13 with TRBJ2-3; 13 nucleotides align to TRBD2. Germline trimming cut 4 bases from V and 5 bases from J; bases unmatched to any gene: 3. The CDR3 extends over 15 amino acids. The germline gives CDR1 PRHDT, CDR2 FYEKMQ (reference sequence). Here the CDR3 reads CASSSRLAGGDTQYF. The CDR3 bases are TGTGCCAGCAGCTCCCGACTAGCGGGAGGAGATACGCAGTATTTT. The full variable domain, in which reference TRBV13 and TRBJ2-3 provide the parts outside the CDR3, is AAGVIQSPRHLIKEKRETATLKCYPIPRHDTVYWYQQGPGQDPQFLISFYEKMQSDKGSIPDRFSAQQFSDYHSELNMSSLELGDSALYFCASSSRLAGGDTQYFGPGTRLTVL.

Worth noting for this clonotype: A much larger clone sits a single nucleotide away, making a read error possible. The rearrangement links TRBV12-5 to TRBJ2-1; D may correspond to TRBD1 or TRBD2 (5 bases each). CDR3 size: 16 residues. Germline V gene sequence: CDR1 LGHNT, CDR2 FRNRAP. Trimming took 7 bases from V and 8 from J, leaving 24 bases between them. CDR3 amino acids: CASDFTIGTWVDEQFF. The CDR3 nucleotides are TGTGCTAGTGACTTCACCATTGGGACCTGGGTCGATGAGCAGTTCTTC.

Details on this clonotype: A read error may produce the germline difference seen at one junction end. The V and J genes are TRBV11-2 and TRBJ2-7, with 12 bases fitting TRBD2. The CDR3 contains 16 residues. CDR1 and CDR2 (germline): SGHAT, FQNNGV. The CDR3 loop reads CASSIDRLAGGPKQYF. In nucleotides, the CDR3 is TGTGCCAGCAGCATAGATCGTCTAGCGGGAGGGCCAAAGCAGTACTTC.

This clonotype was seen ten or more times. The genes are TRBV29-1 and TRBJ2-5, with 10 nucleotides matching TRBD1. The V and J ends lost 5 bases and 4 bases, in that order; junction bases with no gene match: 4. CDR3 size: 13 residues. Germline CDR1 and CDR2: SQVTM and ANQGSEA. The CDR3 reads CSVLTGGRETQYF. As DNA, the CDR3 is TGCAGCGTTTTGACAGGGGGCAGAGAGACCCAGTACTTC.

The rearrangement joins TRBV30 to TRBJ1-1; the D is unclear. Trimming left V 2 bases short and J 1 base short, with 5 bases between. CDR1 and CDR2 (germline): GTSNPN, SVGIG (reference sequence). The CDR3 is 12 residues long. CDR3: CAWSQQNTEAFF. The CDR3 region has the DNA TGTGCCTGGAGTCAGCAGAACACTGAAGCTTTCTTT.

The chain uses TRBV7-9 and TRBJ2-1; D is unresolved. Per germline, CDR1 SEHNR and CDR2 FQNEAQ (reference sequence). V gave up 5 bases and J gave up 6 bases, with 11 bases separating them. CDR3 size: 13 residues. The CDR3 region is CASSPNAANEQFF. CDR3 in DNA: TGTGCCAGCAGCCCAAACGCCGCCAATGAGCAGTTCTTC. Full variable domain (rest looked up from reference TRBV7-9 and TRBJ2-1): DTGVSQNPRHKITKRGQNVTFRCDPISEHNRLYWYRQTLGQGPEFLTYFQNEAQLEKSRLLSDRFSAERPKGSFSTLEIQRTEQGDSAMYLCASSPNAANEQFFGPGTRLTVL.

As regards this clonotype: One junction end disagrees with the germline gene, perhaps due to a read error. This sequence joins TRBV6-5 and TRBJ2-7; maybe TRBD2 (5 bases). The CDR3 is 14 residues long. Germline loops: CDR1 MNHEY, CDR2 SVGAGI. CDR3 DNA sequence: TGTGCCAGCGGTTACTCGCGGGTCGTGGACGAGCGGTACTTC. Amino acids: CASGYSRVVDERYF.